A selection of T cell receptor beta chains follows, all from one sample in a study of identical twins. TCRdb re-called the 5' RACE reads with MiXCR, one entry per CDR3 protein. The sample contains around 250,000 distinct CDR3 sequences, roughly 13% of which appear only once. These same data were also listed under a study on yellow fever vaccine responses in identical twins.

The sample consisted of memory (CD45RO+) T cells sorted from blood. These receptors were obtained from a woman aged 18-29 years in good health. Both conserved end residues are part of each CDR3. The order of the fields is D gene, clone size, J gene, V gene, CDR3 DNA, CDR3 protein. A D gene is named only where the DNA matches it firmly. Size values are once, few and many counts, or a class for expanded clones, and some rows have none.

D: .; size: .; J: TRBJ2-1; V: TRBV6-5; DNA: TGTGCCAGCAGTTACTCGATCATGAGCTCCTACAATGAGCAGTTCTTC; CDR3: CASSYSIMSSYNEQFF
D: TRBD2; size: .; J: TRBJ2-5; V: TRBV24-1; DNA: TGTGCCACCAGTGACCCCGGACTAGCGGGAGTTCGGGAGACCCAGTACTTC; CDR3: CATSDPGLAGVRETQYF
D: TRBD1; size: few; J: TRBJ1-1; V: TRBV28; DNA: TGTGCCAGCAGTGCACATGGGACAGTGAACACTGAAGCTTTCTTT; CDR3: CASSAHGTVNTEAFF
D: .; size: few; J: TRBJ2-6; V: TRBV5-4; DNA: TGTGCCAGCAGCTTGGGGGGGCAGGGTGGGGCCAACGTCCTGACTTTC; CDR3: CASSLGGQGGANVLTF
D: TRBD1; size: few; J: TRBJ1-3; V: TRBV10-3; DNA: TGTGCCTCCAGGAGGACAGGGGACTCTGGAAACACCATATATTTT; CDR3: CASRRTGDSGNTIYF
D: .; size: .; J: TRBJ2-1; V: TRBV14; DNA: TGTGCCAGCAGCCAAGTCCTAGCCCGGTCGAATGAGCAGTTCTTC; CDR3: CASSQVLARSNEQFF
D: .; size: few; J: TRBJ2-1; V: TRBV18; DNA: TGTGCCAGCTCACCCCTAGCTTCGGCCTACAATGAGCAGTTCTTC; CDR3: CASSPLASAYNEQFF
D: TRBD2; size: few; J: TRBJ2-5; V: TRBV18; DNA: TGTGCCAGCTCACTGACTAGCGGGGTGGAGACCCAGTACTTC; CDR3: CASSLTSGVETQYF
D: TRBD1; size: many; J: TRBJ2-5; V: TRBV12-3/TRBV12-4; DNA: TGTGCCAGCAGTTTTCAGGGGGCTACAAAGACCCAGTACTTC; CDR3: CASSFQGATKTQYF
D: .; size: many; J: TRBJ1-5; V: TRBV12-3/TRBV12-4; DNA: TGTGCCAGCAGCATAGCAGGGGAGGGTCAGCCCCAGCATTTT; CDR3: CASSIAGEGQPQHF
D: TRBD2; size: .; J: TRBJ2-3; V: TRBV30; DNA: TGTGCCTGGAGTAATTCGGCGGGGGACACAGATACGCAGTATTTT; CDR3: CAWSNSAGDTDTQYF
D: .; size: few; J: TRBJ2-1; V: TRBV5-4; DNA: TGTGCCAGCAGCTTGGATAGCGGTCGCAATGAGCAGTTCTTC; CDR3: CASSLDSGRNEQFF
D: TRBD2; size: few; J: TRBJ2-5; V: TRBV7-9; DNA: TGTGCCAGCAGCTTATCGACTAGCGGGGGGAGGAAGACCCAGTACTTC; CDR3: CASSLSTSGGRKTQYF
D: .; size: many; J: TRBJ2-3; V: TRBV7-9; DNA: TGTGCCAGCAGCGGAAGCGTCCGCATCTCGAGCACAGATACGCAGTATTTT; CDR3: CASSGSVRISSTDTQYF
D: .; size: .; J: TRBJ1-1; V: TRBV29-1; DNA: TGCAGCGTTGAAGTACAGCAGAACACTGAAGCTTTCTTT; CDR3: CSVEVQQNTEAFF
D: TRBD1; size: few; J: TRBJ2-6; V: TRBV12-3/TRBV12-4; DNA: TGTGCCACTACAGACAGGGGGCGGTCCGGGGCCAACGTCCTGACTTTC; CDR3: CATTDRGRSGANVLTF
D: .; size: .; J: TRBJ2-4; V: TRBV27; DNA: TGTGCCAGCAGCCCCCCGGCCCGGTCAGCCAAAAACATTCAGTACTTC; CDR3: CASSPPARSAKNIQYF
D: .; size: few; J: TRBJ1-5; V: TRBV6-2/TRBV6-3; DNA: TGTGCCAGCAAAAACAGCGATCAGCCCCAGCATTTT; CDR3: CASKNSDQPQHF
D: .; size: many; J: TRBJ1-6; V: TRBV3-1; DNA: TGTGCCAGCAGCCGAGAGTTTGTACCCCTCCACTTT; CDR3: CASSREFVPLHF
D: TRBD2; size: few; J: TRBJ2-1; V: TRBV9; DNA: TGTGCCAGCAGCGTAGGTAGCGGGGAGTACAATGAGCAGTTCTTC; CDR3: CASSVGSGEYNEQFF
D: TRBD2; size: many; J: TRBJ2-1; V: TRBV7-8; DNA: TGTGCCAGCAGCTCCCAGGGACTAGCGGGAGTAAATCTGTTCTTC; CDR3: CASSSQGLAGVNLFF
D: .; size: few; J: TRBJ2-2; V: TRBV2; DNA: TGTGCGGGGGACACCGGGGCCACCGGGGAGCTGTTTTTT; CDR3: CAGDTGATGELFF
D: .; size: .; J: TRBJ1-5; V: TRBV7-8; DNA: TGTGCCAGCAGCCTCCCGGGAAATAGCAATCAGCCCCAGCATTTT; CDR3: CASSLPGNSNQPQHF
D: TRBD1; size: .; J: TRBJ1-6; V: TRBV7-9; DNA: TGTGCCAGCAGCCTTACAGGGGTTTCACCCCTCCACTTT; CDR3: CASSLTGVSPLHF
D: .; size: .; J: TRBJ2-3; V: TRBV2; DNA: TGTTCCAGCAGCCTAGAAACCACAGATACGCAGTATTTT; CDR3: CSSSLETTDTQYF
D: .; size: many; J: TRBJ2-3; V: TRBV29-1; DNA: TGCAGCGTGAGGACTGACGTGGGAAATACGCAGTATTTT; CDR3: CSVRTDVGNTQYF
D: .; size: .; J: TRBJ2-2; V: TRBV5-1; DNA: TGCGCCAGCAGCTTGGAACAGGGAGGCCGGGAGCTGTTTTTT; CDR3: CASSLEQGGRELFF
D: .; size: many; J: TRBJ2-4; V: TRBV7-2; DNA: TGTGCCAGCAGCTTAGACGGGGGAAGCGGCAAAAACATTCAGTACTTC; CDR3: CASSLDGGSGKNIQYF
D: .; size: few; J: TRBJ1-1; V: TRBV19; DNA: TGTGCCAGTACAGCTATAGGGAACACTGAAGCTTTCTTT; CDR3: CASTAIGNTEAFF
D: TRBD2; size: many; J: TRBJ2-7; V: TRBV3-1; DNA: TGTGCCAGCAGTCAAGCGGGGGAGCAGTACTTC; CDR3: CASSQAGEQYF
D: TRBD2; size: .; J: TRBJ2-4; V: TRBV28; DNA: TGTGCCAGCAGTTGGGGGGGTGGATACGACAAAAACATTCAGTACTTC; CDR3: CASSWGGGYDKNIQYF
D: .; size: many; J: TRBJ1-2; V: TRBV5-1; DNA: TGCGCCAGCAGCTTGGACGGAGCTAACTATGGCTACACCTTC; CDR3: CASSLDGANYGYTF
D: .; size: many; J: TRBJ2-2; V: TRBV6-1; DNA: TGTGCCAGCAGTCAAACCGGGACTTCGAACACCGGGGAGCTGTTTTTT; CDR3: CASSQTGTSNTGELFF
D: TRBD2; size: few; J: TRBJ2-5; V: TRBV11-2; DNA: TGTGCCAGCAGCTTAACCCGGGGGGGACTAGGAGAGACCCAGTACTTC; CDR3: CASSLTRGGLGETQYF
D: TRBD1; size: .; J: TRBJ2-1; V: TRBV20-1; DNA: TGCAGTGCTGGGCGAGACAGGGCTAATGAGCAGTTCTTC; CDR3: CSAGRDRANEQFF
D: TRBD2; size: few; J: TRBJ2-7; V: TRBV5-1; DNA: TGCGCCAGCAGCCTGGGACTAGCGGTTCGCGACGAGCAGTACTTC; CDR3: CASSLGLAVRDEQYF
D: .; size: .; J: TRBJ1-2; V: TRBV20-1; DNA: TGCAGTGCACCAAGTCGGGGCACCCTCGGGGGCTACACCTTC; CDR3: CSAPSRGTLGGYTF
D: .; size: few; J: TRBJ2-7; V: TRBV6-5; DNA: TGTGCCAGCAGCAAATTCCCGGGACTCGGCGAGCAGTACTTC; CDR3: CASSKFPGLGEQYF
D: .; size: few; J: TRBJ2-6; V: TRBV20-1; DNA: TGCAGTGCTAGAGTCGGAGTTTCCTCTGGGGCCAACGTCCTGACTTTC; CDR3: CSARVGVSSGANVLTF
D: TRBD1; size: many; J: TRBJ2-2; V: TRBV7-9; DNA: TGTGCCAGCAGCCCGGACAGGTCATACGGCACCGGGGAGCTGTTTTTT; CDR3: CASSPDRSYGTGELFF
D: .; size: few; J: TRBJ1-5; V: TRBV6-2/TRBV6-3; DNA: TGTGCCAGCAGTTATGATAGCAATCAGCCCCAGCATTTT; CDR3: CASSYDSNQPQHF
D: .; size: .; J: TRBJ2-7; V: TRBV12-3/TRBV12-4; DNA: TGTGCCAGCGCCATTAGACAGGTCGCCTACGAGCAGTACTTC; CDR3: CASAIRQVAYEQYF